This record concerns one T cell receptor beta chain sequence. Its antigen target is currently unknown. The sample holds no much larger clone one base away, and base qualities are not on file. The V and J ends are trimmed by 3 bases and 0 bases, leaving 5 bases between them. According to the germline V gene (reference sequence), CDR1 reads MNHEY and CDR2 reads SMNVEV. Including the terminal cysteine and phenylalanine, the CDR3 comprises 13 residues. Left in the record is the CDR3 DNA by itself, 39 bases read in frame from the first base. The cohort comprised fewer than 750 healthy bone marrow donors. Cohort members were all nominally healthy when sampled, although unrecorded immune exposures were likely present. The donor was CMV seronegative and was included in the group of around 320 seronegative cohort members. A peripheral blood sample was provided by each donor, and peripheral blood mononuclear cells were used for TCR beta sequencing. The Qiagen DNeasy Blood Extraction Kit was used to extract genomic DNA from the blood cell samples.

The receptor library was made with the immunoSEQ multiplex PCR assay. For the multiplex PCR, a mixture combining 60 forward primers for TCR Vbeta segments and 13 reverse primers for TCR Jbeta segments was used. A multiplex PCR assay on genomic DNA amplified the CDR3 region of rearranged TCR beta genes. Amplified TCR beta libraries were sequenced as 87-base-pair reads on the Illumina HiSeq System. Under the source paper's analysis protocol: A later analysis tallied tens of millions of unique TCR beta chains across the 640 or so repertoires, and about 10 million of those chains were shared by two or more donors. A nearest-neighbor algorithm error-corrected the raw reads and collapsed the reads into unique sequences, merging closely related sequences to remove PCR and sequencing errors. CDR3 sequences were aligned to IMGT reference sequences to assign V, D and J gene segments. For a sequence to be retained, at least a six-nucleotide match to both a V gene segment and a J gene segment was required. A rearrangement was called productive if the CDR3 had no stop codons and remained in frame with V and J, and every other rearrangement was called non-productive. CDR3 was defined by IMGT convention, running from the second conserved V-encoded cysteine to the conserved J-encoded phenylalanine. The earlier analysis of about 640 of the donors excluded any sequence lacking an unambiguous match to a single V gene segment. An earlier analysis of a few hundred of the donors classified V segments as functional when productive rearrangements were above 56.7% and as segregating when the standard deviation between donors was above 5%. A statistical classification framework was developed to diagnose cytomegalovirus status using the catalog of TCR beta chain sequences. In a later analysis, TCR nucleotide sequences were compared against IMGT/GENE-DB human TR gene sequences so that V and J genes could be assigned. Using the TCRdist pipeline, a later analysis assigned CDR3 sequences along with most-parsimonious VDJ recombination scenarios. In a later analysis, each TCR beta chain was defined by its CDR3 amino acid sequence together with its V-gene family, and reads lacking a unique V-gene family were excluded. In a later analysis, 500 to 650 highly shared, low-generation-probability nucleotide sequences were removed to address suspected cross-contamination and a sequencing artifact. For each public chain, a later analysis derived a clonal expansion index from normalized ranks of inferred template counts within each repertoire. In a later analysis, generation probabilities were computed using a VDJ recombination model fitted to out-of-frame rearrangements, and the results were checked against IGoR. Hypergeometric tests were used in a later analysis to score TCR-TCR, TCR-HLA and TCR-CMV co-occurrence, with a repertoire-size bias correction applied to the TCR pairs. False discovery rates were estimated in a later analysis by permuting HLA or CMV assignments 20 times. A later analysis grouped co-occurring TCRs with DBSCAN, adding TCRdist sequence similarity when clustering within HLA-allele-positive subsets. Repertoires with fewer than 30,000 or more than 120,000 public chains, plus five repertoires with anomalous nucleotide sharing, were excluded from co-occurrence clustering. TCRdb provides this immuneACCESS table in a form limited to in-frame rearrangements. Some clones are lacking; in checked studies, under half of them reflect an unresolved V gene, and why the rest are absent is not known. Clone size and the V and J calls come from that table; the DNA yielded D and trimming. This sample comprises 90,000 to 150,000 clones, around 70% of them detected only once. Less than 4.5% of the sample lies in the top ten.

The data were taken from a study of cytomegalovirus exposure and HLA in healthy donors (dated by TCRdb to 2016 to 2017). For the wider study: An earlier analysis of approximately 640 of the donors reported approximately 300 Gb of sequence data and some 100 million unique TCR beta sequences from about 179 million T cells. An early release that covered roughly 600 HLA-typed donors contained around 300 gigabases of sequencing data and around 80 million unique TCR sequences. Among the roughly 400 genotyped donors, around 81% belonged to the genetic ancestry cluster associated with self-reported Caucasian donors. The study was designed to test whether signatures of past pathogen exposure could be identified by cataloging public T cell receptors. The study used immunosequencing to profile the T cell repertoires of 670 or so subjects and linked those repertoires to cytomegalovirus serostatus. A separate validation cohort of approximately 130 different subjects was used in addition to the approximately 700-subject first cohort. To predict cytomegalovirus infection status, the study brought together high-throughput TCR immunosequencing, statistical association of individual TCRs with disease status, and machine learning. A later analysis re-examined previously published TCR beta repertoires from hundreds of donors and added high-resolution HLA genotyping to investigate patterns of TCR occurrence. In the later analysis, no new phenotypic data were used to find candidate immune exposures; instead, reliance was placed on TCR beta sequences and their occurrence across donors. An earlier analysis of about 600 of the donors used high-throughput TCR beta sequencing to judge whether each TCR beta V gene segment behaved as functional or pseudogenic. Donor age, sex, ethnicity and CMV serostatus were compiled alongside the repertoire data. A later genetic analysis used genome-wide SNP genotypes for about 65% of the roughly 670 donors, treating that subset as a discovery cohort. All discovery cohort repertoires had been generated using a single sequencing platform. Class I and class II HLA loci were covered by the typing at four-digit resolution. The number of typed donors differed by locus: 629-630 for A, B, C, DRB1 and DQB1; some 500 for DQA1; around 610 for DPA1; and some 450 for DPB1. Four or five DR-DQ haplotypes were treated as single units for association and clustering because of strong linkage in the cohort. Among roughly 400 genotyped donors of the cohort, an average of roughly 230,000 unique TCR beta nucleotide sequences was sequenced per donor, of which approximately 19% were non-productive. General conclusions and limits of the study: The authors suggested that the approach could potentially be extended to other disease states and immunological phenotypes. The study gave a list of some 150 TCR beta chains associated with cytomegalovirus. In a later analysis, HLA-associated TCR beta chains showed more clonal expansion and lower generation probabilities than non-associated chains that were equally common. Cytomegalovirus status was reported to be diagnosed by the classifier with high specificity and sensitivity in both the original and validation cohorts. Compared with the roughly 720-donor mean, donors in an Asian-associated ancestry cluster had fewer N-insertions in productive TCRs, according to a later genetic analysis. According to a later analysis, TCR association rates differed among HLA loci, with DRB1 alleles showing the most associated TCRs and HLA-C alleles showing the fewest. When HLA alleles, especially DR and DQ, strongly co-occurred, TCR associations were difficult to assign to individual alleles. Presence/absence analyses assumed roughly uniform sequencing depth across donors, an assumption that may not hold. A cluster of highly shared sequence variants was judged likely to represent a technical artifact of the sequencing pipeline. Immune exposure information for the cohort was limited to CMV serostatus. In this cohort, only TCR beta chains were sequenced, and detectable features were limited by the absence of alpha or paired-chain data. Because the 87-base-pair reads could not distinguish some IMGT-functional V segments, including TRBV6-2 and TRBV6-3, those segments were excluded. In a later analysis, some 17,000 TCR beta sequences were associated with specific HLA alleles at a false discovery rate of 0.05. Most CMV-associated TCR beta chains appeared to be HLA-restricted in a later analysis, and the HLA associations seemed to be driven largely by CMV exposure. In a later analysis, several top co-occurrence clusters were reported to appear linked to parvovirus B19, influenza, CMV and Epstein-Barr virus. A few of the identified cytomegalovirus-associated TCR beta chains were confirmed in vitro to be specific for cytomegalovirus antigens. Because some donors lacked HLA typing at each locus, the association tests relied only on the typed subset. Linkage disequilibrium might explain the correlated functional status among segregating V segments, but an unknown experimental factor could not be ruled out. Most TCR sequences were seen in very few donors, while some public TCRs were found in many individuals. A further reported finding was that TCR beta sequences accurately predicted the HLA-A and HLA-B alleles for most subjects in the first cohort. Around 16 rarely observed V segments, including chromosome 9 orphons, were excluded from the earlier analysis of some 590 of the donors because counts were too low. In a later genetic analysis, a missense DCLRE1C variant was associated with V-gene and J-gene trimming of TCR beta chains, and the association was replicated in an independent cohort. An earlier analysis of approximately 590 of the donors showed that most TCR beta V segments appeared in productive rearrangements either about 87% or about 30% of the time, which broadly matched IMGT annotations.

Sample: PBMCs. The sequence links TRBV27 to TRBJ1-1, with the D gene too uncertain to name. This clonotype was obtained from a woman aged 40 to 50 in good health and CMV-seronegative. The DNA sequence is TGTGCCAGCAGTTTGCAGTTGAACACTGAAGCTTTCTTT. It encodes CASSLQLNTEAFF.